This TCR beta chain is from a study of shared clonotypes between healthy human individuals. The assay was immunoSEQ multiplex PCR, and TCRdb's table has in-frame clones only and misses some. The table includes about 2.4 million clones, around 90% detected once. Both subsets, CD45RA+ naive and CD45RA-negative memory, were split from the CD4+ cells. The TCR was taken from a man in his late teens or twenties in good health. The specimen sequenced was naive CD4+ T cells sorted from blood. Subset specified: CD45RA+ positively selected.

The CDR3 DNA sequence: TGTGCCAGCTGTCTATCCGGGAGGGCATCAGATACGCAGTATTTT. Its protein is CASCLSGRASDTQYF. The V gene is TRBV11-2, the J gene TRBJ2-3; 8 nucleotides agree with TRBD2. The V and J ends lost 8 bases and 4 bases, in that order; junction bases with no gene match: 11. The germline V gene has CDR1 SGHAT and CDR2 FQNNGV. This CDR3 spans 15 amino acids.